One sample yielded the 18 T cell receptor beta chains listed below, sequenced in a study of OX40 agonist ivuxolimab in advanced cancers. TCRdb's copy holds only in-frame clones and misses some; the assay was immunoSEQ multiplex PCR. The sample consists of tens of thousands of clones, around 80% of them appearing once. This sample comprised CD4+ or CD8+ T cells sorted from blood, obtained in a trial of the OX40 agonist ivuxolimab. The receptors here all came from an adult with an advanced solid tumor such as melanoma, head and neck, liver or kidney cancer.

The chain couples TRBV6-6 to TRBJ1-3; 8 positions agree with TRBD1. The CDR3 is made up of 12 amino acids. Trimming took 6 bases from V and 7 from J; bases not matched to a gene: 2. Germline V gene sequence: CDR1 MNHNY, CDR2 SVGAGI (reference sequence). DNA for the CDR3: TGTGCCAGCAGCGGACAGGGTAACACCATATATTTT. The encoded protein is CASSGQGNTIYF.

The chain employs TRBV4-3 and TRBJ2-7; D is undetermined. V lost 4 bases to trimming and J lost 2 bases, with 18 bases between them. CDR1 is LGHNA and CDR2 is YSLEER in the germline V gene. CDR3 length: 16 amino acids. The CDR3 here is CASSPQEDSGAYEQYF. DNA of the CDR3: TGCGCCAGCAGCCCTCAAGAGGATTCTGGGGCCTACGAGCAGTACTTC.

The CDR3: CASSQGQGSQPQHF. The CDR3 DNA reads TGTGCCAGCAGTCAAGGACAGGGGTCTCAGCCCCAGCATTTT. The chain recombines TRBV6-5 with TRBJ1-5; 9 bases agree with TRBD1. There are 14 residues in the CDR3. After removal of 5 bases from V and 6 bases from J, the junction contained 5 bases not matched to a gene. Germline CDR1 is MNHEY and CDR2 is SVGAGI.

V usage is TRBV19 and J usage is TRBJ1-2, with 7 bases identical to TRBD1. The V segment lost 10 bases and the J segment 0 bases; nucleotides outside the gene matches: 5. The length of the CDR3 is 13 residues. Germline CDR1 is LNHDA and CDR2 is SQIVND (reference sequence). The CDR3 region is CATRTGPNYGYTF. The DNA for the CDR3 is TGTGCCACGCGGACAGGCCCTAACTATGGCTACACCTTC.

In its sample, this clone was seen once. The rearrangement uses TRBV6-5 and TRBJ2-3; tentatively, D is TRBD2 (5 bases). This CDR3 is built from 15 residues. V was shortened by 4 bases and J by 4 bases, with 15 bases between the two germline ends. Germline loops: CDR1 MNHEY, CDR2 SVGAGI. This CDR3 reads CASSSGLLGADTQYF. Written as DNA, the CDR3 is TGTGCCAGCAGTTCTGGCTTACTCGGGGCAGATACGCAGTATTTT.

CDR3 sequence reads: CASSLLTGGATEAFF. The CDR3 DNA reads as TGCGCCAGCAGCCTCCTGACAGGGGGCGCGACTGAAGCTTTCTTT. The chain couples TRBV4-1 to TRBJ1-1, with 10 bases matching TRBD1. Germline V lookup: CDR1 MGHRA, CDR2 YSYEKL. The CDR3 covers 15 residues. V was pared by 4 bases and J by 5 bases, with 7 bases of the junction left unmatched.

This chain links TRBV28 with TRBJ1-1; D not resolved. CDR1 and CDR2 (germline): MDHEN, SYDVKM. Between the trimmed V and J ends, which lost 6 bases and 4 bases, there was a span of 9 bases. The CDR3 consists of 12 residues. The CDR3 DNA is TGTGCCAGCAGGTTGGAGCCCACTGAAGCTTTCTTT. Translation: CASRLEPTEAFF.

In its sample, this clone is large (0.1 to 1%). The chain carries TRBV7-8 and TRBJ2-5; 9 bases agree with TRBD2. The V and J ends lost 4 bases and 0 bases, in that order; junction bases with no gene match: 9. The CDR3 is 17 residues long. Germline CDR1 and CDR2: SGHVS and FQNEAQ. The CDR3 sequence: CASSSPLAGGYQETQYF. CDR3 sequence (DNA): TGTGCCAGCAGCTCACCCCTGGCGGGGGGGTACCAAGAGACCCAGTACTTC.

This chain connects TRBV4-3 to TRBJ1-4; D not certain. In germline, CDR1 is LGHNA, CDR2 YSLEER. CDR3 length: 19 amino acids. Trimming shortened V by 1 base and J by 0 bases, and 18 bases separated the two germline ends. The CDR3: CASSQGAGLNDATNEKLFF. The DNA for the CDR3 is TGCGCCAGCAGCCAAGGGGCAGGACTTAACGATGCAACTAATGAAAAACTGTTTTTT.

The chain recombines TRBV30 with TRBJ2-3, with D possibly being TRBD2 (7 bases). Germline values: CDR1 GTSNPN, CDR2 SVGIG (reference sequence). V was clipped by 8 bases and J by 5 bases, with 17 bases between them. CDR3 size: 13 residues. The CDR3 is CARGPGGEDTQYF. CDR3 nucleotides: TGTGCCCGGGGCCCGGGGGGCGAAGATACGCAGTATTTT.

The V gene is TRBV11-2, the J gene TRBJ1-1, with 7 nucleotides matching TRBD1. Per germline, CDR1 SGHAT and CDR2 FQNNGV. The CDR3 totals 15 residues. V gave up 4 bases and J gave up 1 base; unmatched junction bases: 6. In nucleotides, the CDR3 is TGTGCCAGCAGCTACCCAGGGGGGGGGAACACTGAAGCTTTCTTT. Protein: CASSYPGGGNTEAFF. Variable domain in full (rest from reference TRBV11-2 and TRBJ1-1): EAGVAQSPRYKIIEKRQSVAFWCNPISGHATLYWYQQILGQGPKLLIQFQNNGVVDDSQLPKDRFSAERLKGVDSTLKIQPAKLEDSAVYLCASSYPGGGNTEAFFGQGTRLTVV.

This clone was recorded once. The V and J genes are TRBV7-9 and TRBJ2-7, with D perhaps TRBD1 (6 bases). Deletions cut 6 bases from V and 3 bases from J, with 12 bases between. CDR1 and CDR2 (germline): SEHNR, FQNEAQ (reference sequence). This CDR3 contains 13 residues. CDR3 bases: TGTGCCAGCAGACCCGGACAGTACTACGAGCAGTACTTC. The encoded protein is CASRPGQYYEQYF.

The rearrangement uses TRBV20-1 and TRBJ2-5; a possible D gene is TRBD2 (5 bases). Germline-derived CDR1 and CDR2 are DFQATT and SNEGSKA (reference sequence). Deletions cut 0 bases from V and 7 bases from J, with 6 bases between. The length of the CDR3 is 11 residues. The CDR3 loop reads CSAREAGTQYF. The CDR3 DNA follows: TGCAGTGCTAGAGAGGCGGGGACCCAGTACTTC.

A few counts support this clone. CDR3 amino acids: CAISETRQYGYTF. The CDR3 nucleotides are TGTGCCATCAGTGAAACCCGACAGTATGGCTACACCTTC. This chain connects TRBV10-3 to TRBJ1-2; a weak D match, TRBD1 (5 bases). The CDR3 runs 13 residues. From germline, CDR1 is ENHRY and CDR2 SYGVKD. The V and J ends lost 3 bases and 5 bases respectively, with 10 bases between them.

The V and J genes are TRBV18 and TRBJ2-2; 11 nucleotides agree with TRBD1. V shed 2 bases and J 5 bases; nucleotides not matched to a gene: 4. The CDR3 spans 16 residues. CDR1 and CDR2 (germline): KGHSH, LQKENI. CDR3 DNA sequence: TGTGCCAGCTCACCATGGACAGGGGGCGCAACCGGGGAGCTGTTTTTT. The encoded protein is CASSPWTGGATGELFF. Combining the CDR3 with reference TRBV18 and TRBJ2-2 gives the whole variable domain NAGVMQNPRHLVRRRGQEARLRCSPMKGHSHVYWYRQLPEEGLKFMVYLQKENIIDESGMPKERFSAEFPKEGPSILRIQQVVRGDSAAYFCASSPWTGGATGELFFGEGSRLTVL.

The V gene is TRBV18, the J gene TRBJ1-2; D not certain. Trimming removed 0 bases at V and 5 bases at J, with 19 bases between. Germline V gene lookup returns CDR1 KGHSH and CDR2 LQKENI. The CDR3 totals 17 residues. CDR3 nucleotide sequence: TGTGCCAGCTCACCACCGGGGAGCCACCCGTCGGGGTATGGCTACACCTTC. It is translated as CASSPPGSHPSGYGYTF.

This clone was detected only once. Other DNA sequences within the sample encode an identical CDR3. The chain couples TRBV28 to TRBJ2-7, with unresolved D. V lost 7 bases to trimming and J lost 4 bases, with 11 bases between them. The germline CDR1 and CDR2 sequences are MDHEN and SYDVKM. CDR3 size: 12 residues. Here the CDR3 DNA reads TGTGCCAGCACCACGGCTGGGTACGAGCAGTACTTC. It codes for CASTTAGYEQYF.

This clone has only a few counts. Other DNA sequences in this specimen translate into the identical CDR3. V gene TRBV19 combines with J gene TRBJ1-5, with D possibly TRBD1 on 6 matching bases. V was shortened by 5 bases and J by 5 bases, with 7 bases between the two germline ends. The length of the CDR3 is 12 residues. The V gene's germline CDR1 is LNHDA and CDR2 SQIVND (reference sequence). CDR3: CASSEGDQPQHF. The CDR3 nucleotides read TGTGCCAGTAGTGAGGGGGATCAGCCCCAGCATTTT.